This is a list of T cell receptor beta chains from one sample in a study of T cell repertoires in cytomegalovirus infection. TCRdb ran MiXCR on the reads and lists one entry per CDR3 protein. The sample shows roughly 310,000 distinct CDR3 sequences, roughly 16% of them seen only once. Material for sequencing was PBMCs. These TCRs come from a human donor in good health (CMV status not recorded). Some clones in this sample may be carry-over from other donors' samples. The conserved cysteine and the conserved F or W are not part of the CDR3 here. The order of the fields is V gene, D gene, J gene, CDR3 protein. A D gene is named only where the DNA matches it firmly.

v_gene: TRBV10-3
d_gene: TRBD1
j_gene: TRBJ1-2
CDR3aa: AIRGQGYGYT

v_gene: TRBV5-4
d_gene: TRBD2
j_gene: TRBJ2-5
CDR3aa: ASSLGLAGDQETQY

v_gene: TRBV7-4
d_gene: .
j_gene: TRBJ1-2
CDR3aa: ASSSPVRLESRMMLYGYT

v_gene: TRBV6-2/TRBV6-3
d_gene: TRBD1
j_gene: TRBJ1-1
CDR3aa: ASSYRGDRGLGTEAF

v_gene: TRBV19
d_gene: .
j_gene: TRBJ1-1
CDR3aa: ASSIVAETEAF

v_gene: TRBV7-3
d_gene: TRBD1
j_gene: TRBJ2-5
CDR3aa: ASSSLSGTGNQETQY

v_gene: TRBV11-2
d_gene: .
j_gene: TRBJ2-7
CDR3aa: ASSLDPGAISSSYEQY

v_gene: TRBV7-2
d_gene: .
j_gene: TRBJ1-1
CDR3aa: ASSLVSGVNTEAF

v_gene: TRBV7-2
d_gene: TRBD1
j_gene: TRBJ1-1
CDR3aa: ASSLGFMGQFTEAF

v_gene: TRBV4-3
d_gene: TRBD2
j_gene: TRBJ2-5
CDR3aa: ASSQGMTSGGGETQY

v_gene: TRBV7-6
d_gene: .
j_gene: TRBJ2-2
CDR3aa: ASSSINWGGYTGELF

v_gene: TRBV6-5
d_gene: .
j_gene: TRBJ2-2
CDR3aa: ASSYSSSAAGETGELF

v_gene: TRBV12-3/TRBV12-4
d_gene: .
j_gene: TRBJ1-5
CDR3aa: ASSFQGSNQPQH

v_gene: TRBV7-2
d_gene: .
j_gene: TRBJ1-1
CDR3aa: ASSLQGRRTEAF

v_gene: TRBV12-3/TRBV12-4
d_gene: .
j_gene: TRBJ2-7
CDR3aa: ASSPRGRGEQY

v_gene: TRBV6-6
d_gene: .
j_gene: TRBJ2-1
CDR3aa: ASSYSNRADEQF

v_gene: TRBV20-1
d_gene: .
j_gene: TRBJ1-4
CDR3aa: SARAQGKRDEKLF

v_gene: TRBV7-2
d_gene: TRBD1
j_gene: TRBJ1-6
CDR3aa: ASSLAGGGNSPLH

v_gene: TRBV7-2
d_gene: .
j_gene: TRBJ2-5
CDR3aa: ASSLAGSQETQY